This T cell receptor (beta chain) was retrieved from a study of human T cells and chemical hapten exposure (dated by TCRdb to the early 2020s). General notes on the study: Libraries were pooled for sequencing, and per-sample TCR yields varied mainly because of small differences in library volumes within the pool. Both TCR alpha and TCR beta chains were sequenced from each blood RNA sample. This study followed changes in the peripheral blood TCR repertoire in vivo during primary and secondary sensitization of alopecia patients to the hapten diphenylcyclopropenone (DPC). General conclusions and limits of the study: DPC sensitization did not change how many TCRs were above 1 in 1000 frequency, and no evidence was found of alterations in global repertoire structure. After repeated subsampling, changes were observed in the strength of the expansion versus patch-test correlation and in the threshold at which the correlation became significant.

The label giving this sample's time point can be read as: healthy volunteer bleed at 2 weeks. Total RNA was isolated from unfractionated whole blood collected in Tempus Blood RNA tubes. About five healthy volunteers served as TCR sequencing controls and were bled at day 0, 2 weeks and 6 weeks. This clonotype was seen only a few times. The clone's antigen remains unknown. Base qualities are not recorded, but no much larger clone differs from it by a single base. Preparation of the library involved RACE. The instrument given in TCRdb is NextSeq 500. Library preparation attached unique molecular identifiers to individual cDNA molecules for quantitative, reproducible TCR counting. The authors processed their data as follows. Samples had a median of 95,638 TCRs, with a range from about 20,000 to 690,600. V, J and CDR3 annotation of the TCR reads was carried out using the Decombinator software suite. Every sample was subsampled to the same number of TCRs (28,000) for the PS versus PT1 abundance plots. TCRs were defined as expanded if absent before sensitization and observed at least eight times at the 2-week time point. Through fastp at Q25 and MiXCR, TCRdb rebuilt clones from the public reads, retaining in-frame beta chains. Identical CDR3 proteins give one entry, which carries the most common genes and DNA. These V and J calls derive from TCRdb rather than the authors' analysis. For this sample the table gives roughly 100,000 distinct CDR3 sequences, of which roughly 8.5% were detected only once. Together, the top ten hold about 3% of the sample.

The CDR3 sequence holds 14 residues, the cysteine and phenylalanine included. Just the 42-base CDR3 DNA is kept, in frame starting at base 1. From a lookup of the germline V gene, CDR1 and CDR2 are SGHVS and FQNEAQ. V is pared back by 4 bases and J by 7 bases, with 14 bases lying between the germline termini. Sequencing was performed on whole blood. The V and J segments used are TRBV7-8 and TRBJ2-1; confidence is insufficient to name the D gene. This receptor was taken from a female donor in good health. Some clones in this sample may be carry-over from other donors' samples. The CDR3 region has the sequence CASSSRVDDNEQFF. The sequence in DNA is TGTGCCAGCAGCTCTCGGGTTGACGATAATGAGCAGTTCTTC.